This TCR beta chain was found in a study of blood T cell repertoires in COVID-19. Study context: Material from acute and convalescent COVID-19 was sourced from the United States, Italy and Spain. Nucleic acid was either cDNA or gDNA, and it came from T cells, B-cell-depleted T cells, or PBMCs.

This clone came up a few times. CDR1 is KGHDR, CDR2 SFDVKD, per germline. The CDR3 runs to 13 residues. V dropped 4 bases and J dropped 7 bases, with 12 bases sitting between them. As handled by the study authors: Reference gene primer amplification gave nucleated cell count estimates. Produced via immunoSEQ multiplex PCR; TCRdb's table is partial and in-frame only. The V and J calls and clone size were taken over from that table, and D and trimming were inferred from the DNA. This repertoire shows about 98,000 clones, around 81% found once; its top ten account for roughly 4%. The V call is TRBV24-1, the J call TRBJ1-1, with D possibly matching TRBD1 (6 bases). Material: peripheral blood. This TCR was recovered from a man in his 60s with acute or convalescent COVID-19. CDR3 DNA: TGTGCCACCAGTGACCGACAGGCCTATGAAGCTTTCTTT. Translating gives CATSDRQAYEAFF.